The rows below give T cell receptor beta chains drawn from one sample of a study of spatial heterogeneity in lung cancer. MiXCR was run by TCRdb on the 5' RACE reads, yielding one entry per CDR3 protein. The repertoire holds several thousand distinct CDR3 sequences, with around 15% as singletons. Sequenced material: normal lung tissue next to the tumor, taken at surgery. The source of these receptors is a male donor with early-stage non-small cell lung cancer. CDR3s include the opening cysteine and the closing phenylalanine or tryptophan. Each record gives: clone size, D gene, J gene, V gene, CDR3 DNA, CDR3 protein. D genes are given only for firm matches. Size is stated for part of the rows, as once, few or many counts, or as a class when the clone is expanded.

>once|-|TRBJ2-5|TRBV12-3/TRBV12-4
TGTGCCAGCAGTCCATTTGGACTACCGGATTCCGAGACCCAGTACTTC
CASSPFGLPDSETQYF
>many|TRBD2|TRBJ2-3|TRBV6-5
TGTGCCAGCGGCGGGGGGGCAGATACGCAGTATTTT
CASGGGADTQYF
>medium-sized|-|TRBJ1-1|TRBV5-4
TGTGCCAGCAGCTTGGCGCGAGGGGCAGGGAACACTGAAGCTTTCTTT
CASSLARGAGNTEAFF
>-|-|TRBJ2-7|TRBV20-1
TGCAGTGCTAGAGATAGGGACTTCCCCTACGAGCAGTACTTC
CSARDRDFPYEQYF
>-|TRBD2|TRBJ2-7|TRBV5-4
TGTGCCAGCAGCTCGCCTGGACTAGCGGGACGGAACGAGCAGTACTTC
CASSSPGLAGRNEQYF
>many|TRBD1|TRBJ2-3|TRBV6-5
TGTGCCAGCAGTTACTCGTGGACAGGGTCAGATACGCAGTATTTT
CASSYSWTGSDTQYF
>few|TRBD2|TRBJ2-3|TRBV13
TGTGCCAGCAGCTCTGAGCGGGGACTATACACAGATACGCAGTATTTT
CASSSERGLYTDTQYF
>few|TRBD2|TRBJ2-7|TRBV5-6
TGTGCCAGCAGCTCATCCGGGAGGAGCTACGAGCAGTACTTC
CASSSSGRSYEQYF
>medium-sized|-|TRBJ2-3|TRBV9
TGTGCCAGCAGCCCTCGAGATACGCAGTATTTT
CASSPRDTQYF
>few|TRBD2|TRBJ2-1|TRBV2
TGTGCCAGCACCGGGACTAGCGGCGGTGAGCAGTTCTTC
CASTGTSGGEQFF
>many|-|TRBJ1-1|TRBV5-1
TGCGCCAGCAGCTTGCGCGGAGGATCCGTGACTGAAGCTTTCTTT
CASSLRGGSVTEAFF
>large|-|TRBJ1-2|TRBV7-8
TGTGCCAGCAGCTCAACAACAGGGAGAGATTCTTATGGCTACACCTTC
CASSSTTGRDSYGYTF
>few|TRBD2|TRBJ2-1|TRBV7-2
TGTGCCAGCAGCTTAGTAGCTAGCGGTTACAATGAGCAGTTCTTC
CASSLVASGYNEQFF
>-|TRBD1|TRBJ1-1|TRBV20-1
TGCAGTGCCCAGGGACAGGCTCAAGCTTTCTTT
CSAQGQAQAFF
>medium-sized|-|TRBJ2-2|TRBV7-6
TGTGCCAGCAGCTTAGTTCAGGGGAGCACCGGGGAGCTGTTTTTT
CASSLVQGSTGELFF
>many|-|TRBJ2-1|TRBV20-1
TGCAGTGCTAGAGACTATAGGGGTGGTGAGCAGTTCTTC
CSARDYRGGEQFF
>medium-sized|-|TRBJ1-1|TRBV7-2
TGTGCCAGCAGCTTAGAAGGACAGCTGGTGAACACTGAAGCTTTCTTT
CASSLEGQLVNTEAFF
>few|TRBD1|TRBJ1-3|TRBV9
TGTGCCAGCAGCCCAGGACAGGGCAGAAGTGGAAACACCATATATTTT
CASSPGQGRSGNTIYF
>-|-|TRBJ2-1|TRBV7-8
TGTGCCAGCAGCTCCGACAGACGGTACGAGGAGCAGTTCTTC
CASSSDRRYEEQFF
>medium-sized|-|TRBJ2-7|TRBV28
TGTGCCAGCAGTTTGACAGATGAGCAGTACTTC
CASSLTDEQYF
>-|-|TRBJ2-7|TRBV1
TGCACCAGCAGCCAACTCGGACTCTGCCCTTACGAGCAGTACTTC
CTSSQLGLCPYEQYF
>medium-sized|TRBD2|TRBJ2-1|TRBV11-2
TGTGCCAGCAGCTTATCGTTTGGTCCGGGACCCATGCGGGGGGCCAATGAGCAGTTCTTC
CASSLSFGPGPMRGANEQFF
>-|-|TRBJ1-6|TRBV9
TGTGCCAGCAGCGGGACATTCTCACCCCTCCACTTT
CASSGTFSPLHF
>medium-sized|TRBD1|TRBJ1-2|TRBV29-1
TGCAGCGTTAGCGTGTCGGTGGGACAGGGTTACACCTTC
CSVSVSVGQGYTF
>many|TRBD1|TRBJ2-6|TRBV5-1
TGCGCCAGCAGCCCGATCCCCGCCGGGACAGGGGTTGGTTCTGGGGCCAACGTCCTGACTTTC
CASSPIPAGTGVGSGANVLTF
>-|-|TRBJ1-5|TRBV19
TGTGCCAGTAGTTCTTGGAGCAATCAGCCCCAGCATTTT
CASSSWSNQPQHF
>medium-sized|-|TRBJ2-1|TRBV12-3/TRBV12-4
TGTGCCAGCAGTCGTTCTAGGGCCCATGAGCAGTTCTTC
CASSRSRAHEQFF
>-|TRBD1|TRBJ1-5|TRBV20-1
TGCAGTGCTAGAGTACAGGGGAGCGGCAATCAGCCCCAGCATTTT
CSARVQGSGNQPQHF
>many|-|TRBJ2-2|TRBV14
TGTGCCAGCAGCCAAGAGGCCTTGAACACCGGGGAGCTGTTTTTT
CASSQEALNTGELFF
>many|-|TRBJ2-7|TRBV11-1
TGTGCCAGCAGCCCTCCGGCTGGCGCACCCTACGAGCAGTACTTC
CASSPPAGAPYEQYF
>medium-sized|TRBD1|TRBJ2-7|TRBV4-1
TGCGCCAGCAGCCTCCTCCCTGGGGCAGGGGGCTTATACGAGCAGTACTTC
CASSLLPGAGGLYEQYF
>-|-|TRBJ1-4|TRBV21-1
TGTGCCAGCAGCAAAGGACCTCTGGGACCCTATTCCGTCCGAGAAAAACTGTTTTTT
CASSKGPLGPYSVREKLFF
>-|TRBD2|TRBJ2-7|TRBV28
TGTGCCACCCAAGCGGGGACCTCCTACGAGCAGTACTTC
CATQAGTSYEQYF
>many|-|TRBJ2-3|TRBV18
TGTGCCAGCTCACCACCCCACAGGGGCGGGGGCACAGATACGCAGTATTTT
CASSPPHRGGGTDTQYF
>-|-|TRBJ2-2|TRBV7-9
TGTGCCAGCAGCCTTTTTGGCCCCGCAGGGTTCGGGAGCCTGGATGGCGGGGAGCTGTTTTTT
CASSLFGPAGFGSLDGGELFF
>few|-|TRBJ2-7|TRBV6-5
TGTGCCAGCAGTTCCTCGGGAAGGGGTAAGGGCGAGCAGTACTTC
CASSSSGRGKGEQYF
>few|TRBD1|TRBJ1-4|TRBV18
TGTGCCAGCTCACCTAAGGGGGCCGGACGCCATGAAAAACTGTTTTTT
CASSPKGAGRHEKLFF
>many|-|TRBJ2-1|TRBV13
TGTGCCAGCAGCTTATTTTCAGGGTACAATGAGCAGTTCTTC
CASSLFSGYNEQFF
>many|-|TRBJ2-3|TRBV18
TGTGCCAGCTCACCCCCTGGCAGTTCTGACACAGATACGCAGTATTTT
CASSPPGSSDTDTQYF
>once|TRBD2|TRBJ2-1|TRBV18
TGTGCCAGCTCTCCCGGGACTAGCTCCTACAATGAGCAGTTCTTC
CASSPGTSSYNEQFF
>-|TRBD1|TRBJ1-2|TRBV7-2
TGTGCCAGCAGAGCCGACAGGGGCTATGGCTACACCTTC
CASRADRGYGYTF
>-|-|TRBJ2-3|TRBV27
TGTGCCAGCAGTCCACTAGGTTTATCGGATACGCAGTATTTT
CASSPLGLSDTQYF
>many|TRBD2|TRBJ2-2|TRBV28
TGTGCCAGCAGTCCTAGCGGGTCGAACACCGGGGAGCTGTTTTTT
CASSPSGSNTGELFF
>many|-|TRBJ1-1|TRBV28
TGTGCCAGCAGTTTCTTACCGGCGAACACTGAAGCTTTCTTT
CASSFLPANTEAFF
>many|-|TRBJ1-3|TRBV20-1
TGCAGTGCTAGAGGCCCTGGACTGAGCTCTGGAAACACCATATATTTT
CSARGPGLSSGNTIYF
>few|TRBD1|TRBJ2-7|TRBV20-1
TGCAGTGCCATATCGACAGGGGCGGGTTACGAGCAGTACTTC
CSAISTGAGYEQYF
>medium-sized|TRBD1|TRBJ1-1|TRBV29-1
TGCAGCGTTATGGCGACAGGGCGCACTGAAGCTTTCTTT
CSVMATGRTEAFF
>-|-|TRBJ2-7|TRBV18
TGTGCCAGCTCCCGAGGCCTCTCCTACGAGCAGTACTTC
CASSRGLSYEQYF
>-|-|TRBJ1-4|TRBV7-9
TGTGCCAGCAGCCTCGACAGAAGGGGTGAAAAACTGTTTTTT
CASSLDRRGEKLFF
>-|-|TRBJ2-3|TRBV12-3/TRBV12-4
TGTGCCAGCAGTTTCAGCGGGAGCACAGATACGCAGTATTTT
CASSFSGSTDTQYF
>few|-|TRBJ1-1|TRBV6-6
TGTGCCAGCAGTTACTCGAGTAACACTGAAGCTTTCTTT
CASSYSSNTEAFF
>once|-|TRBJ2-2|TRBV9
TGTGCCAGCAGCGTAGGAGGGACGAACACCGGGGAGCTGTTTTTT
CASSVGGTNTGELFF
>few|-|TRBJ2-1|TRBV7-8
TGTGCCAGCAGCTTAGGTAGTGAGCAGTTCTTC
CASSLGSEQFF
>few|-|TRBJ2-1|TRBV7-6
TGTGCCGCGGGCCAGGGCCTTTACAATGAGCAGTTCTTC
CAAGQGLYNEQFF
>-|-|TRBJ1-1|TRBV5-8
TGTGCCAGCAGCGCCAGGGGCAACACTGAAGCTTTCTTT
CASSARGNTEAFF
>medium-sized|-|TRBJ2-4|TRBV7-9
TGTGCCAGCAGCCCAATGGGTAGCTTGGGCAAAAACATTCAGTACTTC
CASSPMGSLGKNIQYF